A selection of T cell receptor beta chains follows, all from one sample in a study of a mutant IDH1 vaccine in newly diagnosed glioma. TCRdb's copy holds only in-frame clones and misses some; the assay was immunoSEQ multiplex PCR. Among about 50,000 clones listed, approximately 92% were seen once. Antigens of these TCRs are unknown. The sequenced sample was PBMCs, obtained from a glioma patient whose treatment included an IDH1 peptide vaccine. The receptors were gathered from a man between 45 and 60 years old with glioma. Both conserved end residues are trimmed from each CDR3. D genes are given only for firm matches. Clone sizes are given selectively: once, few, many, or a class where the clone is expanded.

J	size	V	D	CDR3
TRBJ2-7	.	TRBV14	.	ASSQGYTYEQY
TRBJ2-7	.	TRBV1	.	TSSQGRDLRQY
TRBJ1-1	.	TRBV5-5	.	ASSLARRRNTEAF
TRBJ1-1	.	TRBV28	.	ASRGGNTEAF
TRBJ1-1	.	TRBV29-1	.	SGSGFMNTEAF
TRBJ2-3	.	TRBV18	TRBD2	ASSPRRVERGIQGAQY
TRBJ2-7	.	TRBV4-1	.	ASRIGSGDSYEQY
TRBJ2-7	.	TRBV15	.	ATSRSGHYSYEQY
TRBJ2-7	.	TRBV15	.	ATSRDQGREGYEQY
TRBJ2-5	once	TRBV5-6	TRBD1	ASSFGQGATHFETQY
TRBJ2-1	.	TRBV10-2	.	ASSLVEYNEQF
TRBJ1-3	.	TRBV19	.	ASSTWDGNTIY
TRBJ2-7	.	TRBV7-2	.	ASRQPDSYEQY
TRBJ1-4	.	TRBV4-1	TRBD1	ASSQGWGQDEKLF
TRBJ1-5	.	TRBV29-1	.	SVEVDIYQPQH
TRBJ2-1	.	TRBV10-1	TRBD2	ASSDIAGGVEEQF
TRBJ2-3	.	TRBV19	TRBD2	ASSTWTSGRDTQY
TRBJ1-1	few	TRBV28	TRBD1	ASSPGQGDEAF
TRBJ1-5	.	TRBV19	TRBD1	ASSPGQGNQPQH
TRBJ1-2	once	TRBV6-4	.	ASSPDSFSGYT
TRBJ2-7	.	TRBV4-3	TRBD2	ASSQAYSGGLYEQY
TRBJ1-2	.	TRBV27	.	ASSLEGNYGYT